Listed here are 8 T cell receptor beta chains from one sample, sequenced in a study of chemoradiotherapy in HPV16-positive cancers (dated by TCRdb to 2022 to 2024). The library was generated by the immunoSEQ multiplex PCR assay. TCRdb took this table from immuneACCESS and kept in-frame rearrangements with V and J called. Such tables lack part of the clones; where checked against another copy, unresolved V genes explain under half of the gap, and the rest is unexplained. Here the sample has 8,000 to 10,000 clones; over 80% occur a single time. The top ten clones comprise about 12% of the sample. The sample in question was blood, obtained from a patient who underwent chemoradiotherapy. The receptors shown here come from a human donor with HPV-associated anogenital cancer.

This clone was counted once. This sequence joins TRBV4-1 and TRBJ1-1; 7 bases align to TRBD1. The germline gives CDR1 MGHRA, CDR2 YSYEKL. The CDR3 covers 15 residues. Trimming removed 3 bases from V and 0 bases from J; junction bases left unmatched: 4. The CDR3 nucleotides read TGCGCCAGCAGCCAGATCACAGGGGTGAACACTGAAGCTTTCTTT. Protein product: CASSQITGVNTEAFF.

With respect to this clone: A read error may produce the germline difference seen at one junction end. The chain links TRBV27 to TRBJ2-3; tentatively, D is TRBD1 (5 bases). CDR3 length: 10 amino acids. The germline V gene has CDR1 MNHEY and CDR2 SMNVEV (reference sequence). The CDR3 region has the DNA TGTGCCAGCAGGGACACCCGGCTATTTTTT. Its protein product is CASRDTRLFF.

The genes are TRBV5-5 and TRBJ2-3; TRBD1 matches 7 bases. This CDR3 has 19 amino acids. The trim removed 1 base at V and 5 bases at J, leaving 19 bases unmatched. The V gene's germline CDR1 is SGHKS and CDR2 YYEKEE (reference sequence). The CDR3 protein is CASSLFRGTGFGPGDTQYF. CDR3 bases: TGTGCCAGCAGCTTGTTCAGGGGGACCGGGTTCGGGCCGGGAGATACGCAGTATTTT.

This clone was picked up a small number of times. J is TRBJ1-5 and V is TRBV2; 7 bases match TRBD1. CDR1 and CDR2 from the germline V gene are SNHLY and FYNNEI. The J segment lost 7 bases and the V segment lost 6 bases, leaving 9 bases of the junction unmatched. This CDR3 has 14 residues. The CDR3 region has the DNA TGTGCCAGCAGGGAGGGGGCGGTTGGACAGCCCCAGCATTTT. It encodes CASREGAVGQPQHF.

The CDR3 sequence: CASTADRTYEQYF. The CDR3 DNA reads TGTGCCAGTACCGCCGACAGGACCTACGAGCAGTACTTC. The chain links TRBV6-6 to TRBJ2-7; possible D gene TRBD1, 6 bases. This CDR3 comprises 13 residues. Deletions cut 9 bases from V and 2 bases from J, with 14 bases between. Looked up from germline, CDR1 is MNHNY and CDR2 is SVGAGI (reference sequence).

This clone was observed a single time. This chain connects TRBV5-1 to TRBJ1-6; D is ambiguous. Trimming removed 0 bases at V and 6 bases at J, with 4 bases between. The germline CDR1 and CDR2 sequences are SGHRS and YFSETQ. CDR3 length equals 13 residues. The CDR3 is CASSLVGNSPLHF. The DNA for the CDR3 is TGCGCCAGCAGCTTGGTGGGTAATTCACCCCTCCACTTT.

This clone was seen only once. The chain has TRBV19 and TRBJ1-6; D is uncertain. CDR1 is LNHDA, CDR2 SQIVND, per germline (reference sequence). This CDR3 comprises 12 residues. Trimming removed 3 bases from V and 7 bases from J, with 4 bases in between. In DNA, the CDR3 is TGTGCCAGTAGTATCGGGAATTCACCCCTCCACTTT. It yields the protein CASSIGNSPLHF.

The CDR3 here is CASSLQPNQPQHF. The DNA for the CDR3 is TGTGCCAGCAGCTTACAGCCTAATCAGCCCCAGCATTTT. The chain is built from TRBV7-8 and TRBJ1-5; D remains unclear. The CDR3 is made up of 13 amino acids. Trimming took off 2 bases at V and 4 bases at J, with 6 bases between the two ends. Germline lookup yields CDR1 SGHVS and CDR2 FQNEAQ.